Given below is one TCR beta chain in context. The antigen this receptor binds is unknown. Within one base of it there is no much larger clone, and no base qualities were kept. Per the germline V gene, SNHLY is the CDR1 and FYNNEI is the CDR2. Measured from the cysteine to the phenylalanine, the CDR3 is 14 residues long. The retained sequence is limited to the CDR3, 42 bases, with the frame set at the first base. Germline trimming: 7 bases from V, 7 bases from J; junction bases outside gene matches: 5. TCRbeta CDR3 regions were amplified from genomic DNA using the immunoSEQ Assay, a bias-controlled multiplex PCR. The published analysis was carried out like this. The number of nucleated cells in each sample was estimated from the amplification of reference gene primers within the assay. To quantify the absolute abundance of each unique TCRbeta CDR3 rearrangement, sequence reads were collapsed and filtered. Productive Simpson clonality was computed per sample as the square root of Simpson's diversity index over productive rearrangements. The table comes from immuneACCESS by way of TCRdb, which keeps in-frame sequences with V and J called. Part of the clones is missing from these tables; in studies checked, under half for an unresolved V gene and the rest for unknown reasons. That table gives V, J and clone size, and the DNA gave D and trimming. Within this sample are about 130,000 clones, with approximately 80% of them counted one time only. The top ten hold 15% to 25% of the sample.

This entry is derived from a study of blood T cell repertoires in COVID-19 (dated by TCRdb to the early 2020s). Study-level background: Samples from collaborators originated in the United States, Italy and Spain and spanned both the acute and convalescent phases of COVID-19. Where HLA class I and class II types were available, the types were taken from metadata supplied by the sample provider, not from assay-based typing. The repertoires were released in a freely available public database meant as a resource for research on the immune response to SARS-CoV-2. A de-identified subject ID, COVID-19 status, age in years and sex were almost always included in the sample metadata. The material from the prospective study consisted of cDNA or gDNA derived from T cells, B-cell-depleted T cells, or PBMCs. The samples were drawn from two sources: the first 160 participants of the ongoing ImmuneRACE study, and 1,000 to 1,500 subjects contributed by 6 global collaborators. The dataset comprised deeply sampled blood TCRbeta repertoires from subjects exposed to, actively infected with, or recovered from COVID-19.

Here is what the overall study found, with its caveats: The quantity of clinical and demographic metadata differed by source and by participant and was supplied without curation.

Each collaborating institution followed its own protocols to collect whole blood in K2EDTA tubes. For TCRbeta analysis, collaborators shipped samples as frozen whole blood, isolated PBMCs, or DNA extracted from either of those sample types. The sequencing sample was made of peripheral blood. The sequence derives from an elderly man with acute or convalescent COVID-19. The chain employs TRBV2 and TRBJ2-2; TRBD1 aligns with 11 central bases. The CDR3 amino acid sequence is: CASNGQGAGGELFF. The DNA sequence is given as TGTGCCAGCAACGGACAGGGGGCCGGCGGGGAGCTGTTTTTT. The CDR3 plus the reference TRBV2 and TRBJ2-2 genes for the other parts give the full variable domain: EPEVTQTPSHQVTQMGQEVILRCVPISNHLYFYWYRQILGQKVEFLVSFYNNEISEKSEIFDDQFSVERPDGSNFTLKIRSTKLEDSAMYFCASNGQGAGGELFFGEGSRLTVL.